There are a few counts of the clone carrying this TCR beta chain. Its antigen is not identified. From fresh peripheral blood, under 12 ml in volume, the PBMCs were obtained. The data stem from a study of Graves' ophthalmopathy and Graves' hyperthyroidism. General study points: The model's prediction of ophthalmopathy progression had about 70% sensitivity and approximately 72% specificity.

Germline values: CDR1 LGHNA, CDR2 YNFKEQ. This CDR3 is built from 15 residues. Trimming removed 5 bases from V and 2 bases from J; junction bases left unmatched: 9. Investigators amplified TCR beta CDR3 regions from RNA transcripts. First-round RT-PCR used HTBI primers; second-round multiplex PCR followed. TCRdb processed the multiplex PCR reads anew with MiXCR; each CDR3 protein has one entry. The sample holds 260,000 or so distinct CDR3 sequences, less than 55% seen once. The receptor comes from an adult man with Graves' ophthalmopathy. The J gene is TRBJ2-7, the V gene TRBV4-2; 7 bases align to TRBD1. The sequenced material came from peripheral blood. The CDR3 coding sequence is TGTGCCAGCAGCTTGGGACAGACGGGAACCTACGAGCAGTACTTC. This encodes CASSLGQTGTYEQYF.